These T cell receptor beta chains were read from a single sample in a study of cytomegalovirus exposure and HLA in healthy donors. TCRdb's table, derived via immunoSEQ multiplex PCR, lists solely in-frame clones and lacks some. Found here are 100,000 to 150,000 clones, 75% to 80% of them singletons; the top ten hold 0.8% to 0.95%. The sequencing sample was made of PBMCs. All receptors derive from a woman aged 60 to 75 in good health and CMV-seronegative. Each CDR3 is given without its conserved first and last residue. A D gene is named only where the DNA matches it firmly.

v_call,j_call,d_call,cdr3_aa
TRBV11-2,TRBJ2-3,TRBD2,ASSLKIPSGSYSDTQY
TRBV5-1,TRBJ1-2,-,ASSLQGGDGYT
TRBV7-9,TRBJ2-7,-,ASSLVRGPLSEQY
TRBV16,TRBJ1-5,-,ASRKDSNSNQPQH
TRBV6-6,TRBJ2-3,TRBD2,ASSRLAGADTQY
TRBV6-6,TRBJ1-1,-,ASSTPRGTEAF
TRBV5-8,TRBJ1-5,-,ASSLFRVGPQPQH
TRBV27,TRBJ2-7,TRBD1,ASSPRQGATYEQY
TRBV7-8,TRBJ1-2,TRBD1,ASSLSGGNYGYT
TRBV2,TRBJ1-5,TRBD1,ASRDDRAGQPQH
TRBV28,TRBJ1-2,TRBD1,ASSSRGRVGYT
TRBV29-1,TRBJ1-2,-,SVEDRGYYGYT
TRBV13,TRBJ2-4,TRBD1,ASRQTGQGKNIQY
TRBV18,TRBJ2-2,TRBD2,ASSETSGGTGELF
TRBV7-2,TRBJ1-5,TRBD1,ASSLTGWDQPQH
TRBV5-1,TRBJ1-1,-,ASSTTGLSAEAF
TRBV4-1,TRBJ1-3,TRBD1,ASSRPGQGYGNTIY
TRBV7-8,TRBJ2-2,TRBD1,ASSSRDRDRELF
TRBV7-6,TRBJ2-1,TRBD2,ASSPPSGGQNEQF
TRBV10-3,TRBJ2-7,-,AISEYKGYDEQY
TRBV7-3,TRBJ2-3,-,ASSLTTGGWDTQY
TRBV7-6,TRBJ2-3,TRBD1,ASSWQGAALDTQY
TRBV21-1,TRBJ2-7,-,ASRPTAEGHEQY
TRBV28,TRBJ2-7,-,ASGIGISSYEQY
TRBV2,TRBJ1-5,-,ASRGGAQPQH
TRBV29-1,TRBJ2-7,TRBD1,SVEIGGPPYEQY
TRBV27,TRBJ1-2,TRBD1,ASSLSNRGHYGYT
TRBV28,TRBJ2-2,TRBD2,ASNSAGGAGTGELF
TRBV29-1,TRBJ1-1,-,SVEGTGSTEAF
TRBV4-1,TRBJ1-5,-,ASSQDRVLSNQPQH
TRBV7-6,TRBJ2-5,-,ASSRSQETQY
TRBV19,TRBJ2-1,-,ASSTPGHYYNEQF
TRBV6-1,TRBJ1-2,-,ASSEAGWRGYT
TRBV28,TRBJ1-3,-,ASSLGGESGNTIY
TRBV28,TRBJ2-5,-,ASRRQWTLGTQY
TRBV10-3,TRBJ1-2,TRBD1,ATGQGYGYT
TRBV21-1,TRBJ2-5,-,ASSTPTGGLLETQY
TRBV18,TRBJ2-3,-,ASSPGLDTQY
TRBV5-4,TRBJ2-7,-,ASSPIGAQSYEQY
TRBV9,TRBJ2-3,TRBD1,ASSTLGQGWADTQY
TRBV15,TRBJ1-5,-,ATSPGDGEGEQPQH
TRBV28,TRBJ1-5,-,ASSLYGQPQH
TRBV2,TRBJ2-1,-,ASSGTMEGEQF
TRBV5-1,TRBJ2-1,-,ASSLGQGYNEQF
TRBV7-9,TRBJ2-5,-,ASSSGKSPPEQY
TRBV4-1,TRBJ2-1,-,ASSQDAAINNEQF
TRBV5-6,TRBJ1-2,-,ASSPRPPTRGGGYT
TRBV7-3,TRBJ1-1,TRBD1,ASSLSGGTGDEAF